A selection of T cell receptor beta chains follows, all from one sample in a study of blood T cell repertoires in COVID-19. Generated by immunoSEQ multiplex PCR, the TCRdb table keeps only in-frame clones and is missing some. The sample carries about 240,000 clones, around 89% recorded once. The sequencing sample was made of PBMCs or T cells enriched from blood (not recorded which). These receptors all come from a woman aged 25 to 45 who had recovered from COVID-19. The CDR3 runs from the conserved cysteine through the conserved F or W. Fields, in order: CDR3 protein, CDR3 DNA, D gene, V gene, J gene, clone size. The D gene is left open where the match is weak. Where a row states a size, it is once, few, many or the class of an expanded clone; other rows omit it.

CDR3: CASSPETGEKGGYTF; DNA: TGTGCCAGCTCACCCGAAACAGGGGAAAAGGGTGGCTACACCTTC; D: TRBD1; V: TRBV18; J: TRBJ1-2; size: -
CDR3: CASSSLQGLGLNSPLHF; DNA: TGTGCCAGCAGTTCCTTACAGGGCCTGGGTCTCAATTCACCCCTCCACTTT; D: -; V: TRBV27; J: TRBJ1-6; size: -
CDR3: CASSREGGPGNTIYF; DNA: TGTGCCAGCAGTAGGGAAGGGGGTCCTGGAAACACCATATATTTT; D: -; V: TRBV6-4; J: TRBJ1-3; size: -
CDR3: CASSQVSREPNEQFF; DNA: TGCGCCAGCAGCCAAGTATCGCGGGAGCCCAATGAGCAGTTCTTC; D: TRBD2; V: TRBV4-3; J: TRBJ2-1; size: -
CDR3: CASSQVRYNEQFF; DNA: TGTGCCAGCAGCCAAGTCCGTTACAATGAGCAGTTCTTC; D: -; V: TRBV3-1/TRBV3-2; J: TRBJ2-1; size: -
CDR3: CASSLNGREGYTF; DNA: TGTGCCAGCAGCCTCAACGGGAGGGAGGGCTACACCTTC; D: -; V: TRBV7-3; J: TRBJ1-2; size: few
CDR3: CAWETELQFF; DNA: TGTGCCTGGGAAACAGAGTTGCAGTTCTTC; D: -; V: TRBV30; J: TRBJ2-1; size: -
CDR3: CASTEWGITEAFF; DNA: TGTGCCAGCACAGAGTGGGGCATCACTGAAGCTTTCTTT; D: -; V: TRBV28; J: TRBJ1-1; size: -
CDR3: CASSAWGRPAVSYEQYF; DNA: TGTGCCAGCAGCGCCTGGGGGCGACCTGCCGTATCCTACGAGCAGTACTTC; D: -; V: TRBV9; J: TRBJ2-7; size: -
CDR3: CASSQSTDTQYF; DNA: TGTGCCAGCAGCCAGAGCACAGATACGCAGTATTTT; D: -; V: TRBV7-3; J: TRBJ2-3; size: once